The source of this TCR beta chain is a study of blood T cell repertoires in COVID-19. Study overall: The United States, Italy and Spain supplied acute and convalescent COVID-19 samples. T cells, B-cell-depleted T cells, or PBMCs provided the cDNA or gDNA that served as material.

The CDR3 is 14 amino acids. Trimming pared 5 bases from V and 1 base from J, leaving 9 bases between. Germline lookup yields CDR1 LNHDA and CDR2 SQIVND (reference sequence). The table came from immunoSEQ multiplex PCR; TCRdb's copy has only in-frame clones and leaves some out. The sample shows 390,000 or so clones, approximately 87% of them seen only once. The TCR comes from a young woman with COVID-19, enrolled during active disease. What was sequenced was peripheral blood. The gene calls are TRBV19 and TRBJ2-4; a possible D gene is TRBD1 (6 bases). CDR3 in amino acids: CASSFTGAKNIQYF. The CDR3 DNA reads as TGTGCCAGTAGTTTCACAGGGGCCAAAAACATTCAGTACTTC. The full variable domain, completed using reference TRBV19 and TRBJ2-4, is DGGITQSPKYLFRKEGQNVTLSCEQNLNHDAMYWYRQDPGQGLRLIYYSQIVNDFQKGDIAEGYSVSREKKESFPLTVTSAQKNPTAFYLCASSFTGAKNIQYFGAGTRLSVL.